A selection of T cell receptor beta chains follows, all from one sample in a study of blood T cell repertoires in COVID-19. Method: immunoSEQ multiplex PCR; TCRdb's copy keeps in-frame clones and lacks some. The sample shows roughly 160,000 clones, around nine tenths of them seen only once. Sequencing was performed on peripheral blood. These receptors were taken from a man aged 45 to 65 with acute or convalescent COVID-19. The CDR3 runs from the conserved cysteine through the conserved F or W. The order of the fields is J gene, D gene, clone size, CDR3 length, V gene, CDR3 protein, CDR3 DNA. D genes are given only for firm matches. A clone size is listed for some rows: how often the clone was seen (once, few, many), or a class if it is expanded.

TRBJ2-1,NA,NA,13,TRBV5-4,CASSIDRKNEQFF,TGTGCCAGCAGCATCGACAGAAAAAATGAGCAGTTCTTC
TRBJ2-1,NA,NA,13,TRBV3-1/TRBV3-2,CASSHSGYNEQFF,TGTGCCAGCAGCCATTCCGGCTACAATGAGCAGTTCTTC
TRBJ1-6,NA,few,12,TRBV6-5,CASRTTGSPLHF,TGTGCCAGCCGGACAACGGGTTCACCCCTCCACTTT
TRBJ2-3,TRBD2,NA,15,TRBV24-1,CATSGGGRSTDTQYF,TGTGCCACCAGTGGGGGAGGGCGGAGCACAGATACGCAGTATTTT
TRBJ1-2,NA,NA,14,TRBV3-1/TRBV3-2,CASSQVGDFYGYTF,TGTGCCAGCAGCCAAGTAGGGGACTTCTATGGCTACACCTTC
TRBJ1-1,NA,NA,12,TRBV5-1,CASSLPSTEAFF,TGCGCCAGCAGCTTGCCTTCTACAGAGGCTTTCTTT
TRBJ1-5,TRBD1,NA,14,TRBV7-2,CASSLDRGPGTQHF,TGTGCCAGCAGCTTAGACAGGGGGCCAGGTACGCAGCATTTT
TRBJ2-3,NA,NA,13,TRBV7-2,CASSFAGVDTQYF,TGTGCCAGCAGCTTTGCAGGGGTAGATACGCAGTATTTT
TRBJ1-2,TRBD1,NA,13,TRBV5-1,CASSLVRGDGYTF,TGCGCCAGCAGCTTGGTCAGGGGGGATGGCTACACCTTC
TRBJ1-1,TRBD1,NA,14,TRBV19,CASNRQGGNTEAFF,TGTGCCAGTAATCGACAGGGGGGAAACACTGAAGCTTTCTTT
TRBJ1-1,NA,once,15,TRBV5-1,CASSFGRRGDTEAFF,TGCGCCAGCAGCTTTGGGAGGCGAGGGGACACTGAAGCTTTCTTT
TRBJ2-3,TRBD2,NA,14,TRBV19,CATRREASTDTQYF,TGTGCCACCCGGCGGGAGGCTAGCACAGATACGCAGTATTTT
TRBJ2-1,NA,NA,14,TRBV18,CASSPGGVYNEQFF,TGTGCCAGCTCACCGGGAGGTGTCTACAATGAGCAGTTCTTC
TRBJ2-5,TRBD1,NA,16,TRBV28,CASSPRTGTRQETQYF,TGTGCCAGCAGTCCCCGGACAGGGACGAGGCAAGAGACCCAGTACTTC
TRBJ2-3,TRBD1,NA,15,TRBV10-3,CAISGPGQGKDTQYF,TGTGCCATCAGTGGGCCGGGACAGGGGAAGGATACGCAGTATTTT
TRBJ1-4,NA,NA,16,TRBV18,CASSRNVGEANEKLFF,TGTGCCAGCTCACGGAATGTAGGGGAGGCTAATGAAAAACTGTTTTTT
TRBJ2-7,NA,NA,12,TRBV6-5,CASSYSGLEQYF,TGTGCCAGCAGTTACTCTGGCTTAGAGCAGTACTTC
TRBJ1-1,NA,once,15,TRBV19,CASSIKGGGSTEAFF,TGTGCCAGTAGTATTAAGGGCGGGGGGAGCACTGAAGCTTTCTTT
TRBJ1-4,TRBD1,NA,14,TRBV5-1,CASRTGRTNEKLFF,TGCGCCAGCCGGACAGGGAGGACTAATGAAAAACTGTTTTTT
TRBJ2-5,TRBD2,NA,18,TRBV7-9,CASSLGSASGGYQETQYF,TGTGCCAGCAGCTTAGGGTCCGCTAGCGGGGGGTACCAAGAGACCCAGTACTTC
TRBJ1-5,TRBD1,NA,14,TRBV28,CASSLGQGAKPQHF,TGTGCCAGCAGTTTAGGACAGGGGGCTAAGCCCCAGCATTTT
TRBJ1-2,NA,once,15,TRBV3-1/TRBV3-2,CASSQGGAQSYGYTF,TGTGCCAGCAGCCAAGGAGGTGCCCAGTCCTATGGCTACACCTTC
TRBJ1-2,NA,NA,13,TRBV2,CASREAELGGYTF,TGTGCCAGCAGGGAGGCCGAGTTAGGTGGCTACACCTTC
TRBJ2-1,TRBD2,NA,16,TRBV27,CASSLSTSGRGNEQFF,TGTGCCAGCAGTTTATCGACTAGCGGGAGGGGGAATGAGCAGTTCTTC
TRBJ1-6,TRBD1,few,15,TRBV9,CASSAGQVAGSPLHF,TGTGCCAGCAGCGCTGGACAGGTCGCGGGTTCACCCCTCCACTTT
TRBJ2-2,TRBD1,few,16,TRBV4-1,CASRSTGTGDTGELFF,TGCGCCAGCAGGTCAACCGGGACAGGCGACACCGGGGAGCTGTTTTTT
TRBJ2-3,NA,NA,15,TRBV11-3,CASSLTNQAPDTQYF,TGTGCCAGCAGCTTAACCAATCAGGCGCCAGATACGCAGTATTTT
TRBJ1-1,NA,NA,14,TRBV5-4,CASSLQDRNTEAFF,TGTGCCAGCAGTCTTCAGGACAGGAACACTGAAGCTTTCTTT
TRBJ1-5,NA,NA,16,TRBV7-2,CASSLMTGASNQPQHF,TGTGCCAGCAGCTTGATGACAGGAGCTAGCAATCAGCCCCAGCATTTT
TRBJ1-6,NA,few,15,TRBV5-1,CASSLTAGSNSPLHF,TGCGCCAGCAGCTTGACGGCAGGGTCTAATTCACCCCTCCACTTT
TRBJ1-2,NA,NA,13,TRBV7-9,CASSQGGVGGYTF,TGTGCCAGCAGCCAAGGCGGGGTCGGTGGCTACACCTTC
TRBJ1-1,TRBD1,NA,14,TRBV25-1,CASSETGGYTEAFF,TGTGCCAGCAGTGAAACAGGGGGGTACACTGAAGCTTTCTTT
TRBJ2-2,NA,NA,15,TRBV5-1,CASSLGLGSHGELFF,TGCGCCAGCAGCTTGGGACTAGGAAGTCACGGGGAGCTGTTTTTT
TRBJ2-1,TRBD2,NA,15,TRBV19,CASSMLAGAYTEQFF,TGTGCCAGTAGTATGCTAGCGGGAGCGTATACTGAGCAGTTCTTC
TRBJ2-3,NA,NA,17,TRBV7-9,CASSSPLSSYKPDTQYF,TGTGCCAGCAGCTCACCACTGAGTAGCTACAAGCCAGATACGCAGTATTTT
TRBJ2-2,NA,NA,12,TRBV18,CASSPDTGELFF,TGTGCCAGCTCTCCTGACACCGGGGAGCTGTTTTTT
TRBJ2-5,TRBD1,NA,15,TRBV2,CASRPKDRGGETQYF,TGTGCCAGCAGACCTAAGGACAGGGGTGGAGAGACCCAGTACTTC
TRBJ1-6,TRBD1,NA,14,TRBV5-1,CASSMGQRNSPLHF,TGCGCCAGCAGTATGGGACAGCGAAATTCACCCCTCCACTTT
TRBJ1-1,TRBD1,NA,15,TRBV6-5,CASSYWGTGSTEAFF,TGTGCCAGCAGTTACTGGGGGACAGGGAGCACTGAAGCTTTCTTT
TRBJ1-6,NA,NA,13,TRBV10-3,CAISVRDNSPLHF,TGTGCCATCAGTGTCCGGGATAATTCACCCCTCCACTTT
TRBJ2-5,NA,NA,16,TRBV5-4,CASSPTGGRGQETQYF,TGTGCCAGCAGCCCCACGGGTGGCAGGGGCCAAGAGACCCAGTACTTC
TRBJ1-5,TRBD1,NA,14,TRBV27,CASRDRGGLGPQHF,TGTGCCAGCAGGGACAGGGGGGGATTGGGGCCCCAGCATTTT
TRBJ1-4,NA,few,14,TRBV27,CASSLNRAHEKLFF,TGTGCCAGCAGTTTAAACAGAGCCCATGAAAAACTGTTTTTT
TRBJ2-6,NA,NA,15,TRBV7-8,CASSLMLSGANVLTF,TGTGCCAGCAGCTTAATGTTATCTGGGGCCAACGTCCTGACTTTC
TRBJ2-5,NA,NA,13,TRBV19,CASSMQGQETQYF,TGTGCCAGTAGTATGCAGGGCCAAGAGACCCAGTACTTC